Presented here are 17 T cell receptor beta chains from one specimen sequenced in a study of T cells after posttransplantation cyclophosphamide. Control samples came 1 year after myeloablative marrow transplants with methotrexate plus calcineurin inhibitor. Clones were read by immunoSEQ multiplex PCR, and TCRdb kept only the in-frame ones, dropping some. The data contain approximately 15,000 clones, approximately 78% of them singletons. Source: PBMCs, taken roughly 470 days after allogeneic stem cell transplant with calcineurin inhibitor and methotrexate. All receptors come from a male patient aged 30 to 39 who received an allogeneic stem cell transplant from an unrelated donor, was CMV-positive, and had acute and chronic GVHD. Some T cells may be supplied by the graft donor.

The J gene is TRBJ2-2, the V gene TRBV9; 14 bases align to TRBD2. Trimming removed 4 bases from V and 5 bases from J; junction bases left unmatched: 10. CDR3 length: 18 amino acids. Germline V lookup: CDR1 SGDLS, CDR2 YYNGEE. CDR3 sequence reads: CASSSRGLAGGRTGELFF. The CDR3 nucleotides read TGTGCCAGCAGCTCCCGAGGACTAGCGGGAGGTAGGACCGGGGAGCTGTTTTTT.

This clone appeared a few times. The chain has TRBV28 and TRBJ1-5; possibly TRBD1 for D (5 bases). V lost 7 bases and J lost 6, with 16 bases in between. The germline V gene has CDR1 MDHEN and CDR2 SYDVKM. The CDR3 contains 14 residues. This CDR3 reads CASTLAGLSQPQHF. The CDR3 nucleotides are TGTGCCAGCACTCTTGCGGGGCTCAGTCAGCCCCAGCATTTT.

The chain carries TRBV11-3 and TRBJ1-4; a possible D gene is TRBD1 (5 bases). This CDR3 has 16 residues. The V end lost 1 base, the J end lost 6 bases, and 15 bases lay between the germline ends. CDR1 is SGHNT, CDR2 YENEEA, per germline. In nucleotides, the CDR3 is TGTGCCAGCAGCTTAGTGGGGCAGGATATTTATGAAAAACTGTTTTTT. Residues: CASSLVGQDIYEKLFF.

For the CDR3, the DNA is TGTGCCACCGAAGGGGTGGAGAATGAGCAGTTCTTC. Residues: CATEGVENEQFF. The chain has TRBV2 and TRBJ2-1, with D tentatively TRBD1 (5 bases). Looked up from germline, CDR1 is SNHLY and CDR2 is FYNNEI. Between the trimmed V and J ends, which lost 10 bases and 7 bases, there was a span of 14 bases. The CDR3 has 12 amino acids. Drawing the rest from reference TRBV2 and TRBJ2-1, the complete variable domain is EPEVTQTPSHQVTQMGQEVILRCVPISNHLYFYWYRQILGQKVEFLVSFYNNEISEKSEIFDDQFSVERPDGSNFTLKIRSTKLEDSAMYFCATEGVENEQFFGPGTRLTVL.

The chain links TRBV6-5 to TRBJ2-2, with 8 positions matching TRBD1. This CDR3 region has 16 residues. V lost 2 bases, J lost 4 bases, and 6 bases stayed unmatched. Per the germline V gene, CDR1 is MNHEY and CDR2 is SVGAGI. The CDR3 region is CASSYAGGVGTGELFF. In nucleotides, the CDR3 is TGTGCCAGCAGTTACGCAGGGGGCGTCGGCACCGGGGAGCTGTTTTTT.

The chain employs TRBV27 and TRBJ2-7; TRBD1 might be the D (7 bases). Deletions cut 10 bases from V and 7 bases from J, with 20 bases between. Looked up from germline, CDR1 is MNHEY and CDR2 is SMNVEV (reference sequence). The CDR3 runs to 13 residues. Here the CDR3 reads CATRQGGSREQYF. DNA for the CDR3: TGTGCCACCCGACAGGGAGGTTCGAGGGAGCAGTACTTC.

This chain joins TRBV7-9 and TRBJ1-6; D is unclear. In germline, CDR1 is SEHNR, CDR2 FQNEAQ (reference sequence). The CDR3 is 15 amino acids. V gave up 1 base and J gave up 5 bases, with 9 bases separating them. CDR3 loop: CASSLGPQNNSPLHF. CDR3 bases: TGTGCCAGCAGCTTAGGTCCTCAGAATAATTCACCCCTCCACTTT.

V gene TRBV7-2 combines with J gene TRBJ2-1; 12 bases align to TRBD2. The CDR3 spans 15 residues. CDR1 is SGHTA and CDR2 is FQGNSA in the germline V gene. V gave up 3 bases and J gave up 6 bases; unmatched junction bases: 3. This chain's CDR3 is CASSFLAGGANEQFF. The DNA for the CDR3 is TGTGCCAGCAGCTTCCTAGCGGGAGGGGCCAATGAGCAGTTCTTC.

This clone was picked up one time. This chain connects TRBV2 to TRBJ2-2; TRBD1 agrees at 10 bases. Germline assignment: CDR1 SNHLY and CDR2 FYNNEI. V lost 5 bases, J lost 4 bases, and 4 bases stayed unmatched. The CDR3 covers 15 residues. In DNA form, the CDR3 reads TGTGCCAGCAGTCAGAGGGACAGGGGCACCGGGGAGCTGTTTTTT. Translation: CASSQRDRGTGELFF.

This chain links TRBV5-6 with TRBJ2-7, with 7 bases aligning to TRBD1. V trimming: 1 base; J trimming: 7 bases; junction bases outside the gene matches: 2. Germline V gives CDR1 SGHDT, CDR2 YYEEEE. This CDR3 contains 12 residues. In nucleotides, the CDR3 is TGTGCCAGCAGCTTGAGGGGGCGTGAGCAGTACTTC. It yields the protein CASSLRGREQYF.

The V call is TRBV6-5, the J call TRBJ1-1, with D unresolved. Trimming stripped 7 bases from V and 8 bases from J, with 11 bases between. The V gene's germline CDR1 is MNHEY and CDR2 SVGAGI. The CDR3 has 11 residues. The CDR3 DNA sequence: TGTGCCAGCAACTACCTCCTGGAAGCTTTCTTT. Translated: CASNYLLEAFF.

The chain couples TRBV7-8 to TRBJ1-5; 7 bases align to TRBD1. Germline CDR1 reads SGHVS; CDR2 reads FQNEAQ. This CDR3 region has 15 residues. V lost 0 bases to trimming and J lost 7 bases; unmatched junction nucleotides: 6. The CDR3 here is CASSLASTGSQPQHF. In DNA, the CDR3 is TGTGCCAGCAGCTTAGCATCGACAGGGAGCCAGCCCCAGCATTTT.

The chain is built from TRBV9 and TRBJ1-1; unclear D gene. Trimming cost V 4 bases and J 3 bases, with 13 bases left between them. Germline assignment: CDR1 SGDLS and CDR2 YYNGEE. The CDR3 has 14 residues. The CDR3 bases are TGTGCCAGCAGCTCCCACCTAACCGACACTGAAGCTTTCTTT. Encoded protein: CASSSHLTDTEAFF.

The chain is built from TRBV5-1 and TRBJ2-1, with TRBD2 identical over 11 bases. V lost 0 bases and J lost 5; bases outside the gene matches: 7. The CDR3 is made up of 17 amino acids. CDR1 is SGHRS, CDR2 YFSETQ, per germline. CDR3 loop: CASSLVLAGGIDNEQFF. CDR3 nucleotides: TGCGCCAGCAGCTTGGTGCTAGCGGGGGGAATCGACAATGAGCAGTTCTTC.

J is TRBJ1-4 and V is TRBV10-3; tentative D call: TRBD1 (5 bases). This CDR3 is 15 amino acids long. Germline V CDR1 and CDR2: ENHRY, SYGVKD. Between the trimmed V and J ends, which lost 4 bases and 2 bases, there was a span of 11 bases. CDR3 sequence reads: CAISVGEETNEKLFF. The CDR3 nucleotides are TGTGCCATCAGTGTAGGGGAAGAGACTAATGAAAAACTGTTTTTT.

This chain joins TRBV18 and TRBJ1-3; 9 nucleotides match TRBD1. The CDR3 is made up of 15 amino acids. Losses at the gene ends were 5 bases for V and 9 bases for J; bases not matched to a gene: 11. CDR1 is KGHSH and CDR2 is LQKENI in the germline V gene. Here the CDR3 DNA reads TGTGCCAGCTCAAACGGACAGGGGATAGTGAGCACCATATATTTT. Residues: CASSNGQGIVSTIYF.

The chain joins TRBV19 to TRBJ2-7; TRBD1 agrees at 9 bases. Germline V gene sequence: CDR1 LNHDA, CDR2 SQIVND (reference sequence). The CDR3 loop spans 15 amino acids. V gave up 7 bases and J gave up 2 bases; unmatched junction bases: 9. DNA for the CDR3: TGTGCCAGTACCCCAGCCGGGACAGGGACCTACGAGCAGTACTTC. Residues: CASTPAGTGTYEQYF.